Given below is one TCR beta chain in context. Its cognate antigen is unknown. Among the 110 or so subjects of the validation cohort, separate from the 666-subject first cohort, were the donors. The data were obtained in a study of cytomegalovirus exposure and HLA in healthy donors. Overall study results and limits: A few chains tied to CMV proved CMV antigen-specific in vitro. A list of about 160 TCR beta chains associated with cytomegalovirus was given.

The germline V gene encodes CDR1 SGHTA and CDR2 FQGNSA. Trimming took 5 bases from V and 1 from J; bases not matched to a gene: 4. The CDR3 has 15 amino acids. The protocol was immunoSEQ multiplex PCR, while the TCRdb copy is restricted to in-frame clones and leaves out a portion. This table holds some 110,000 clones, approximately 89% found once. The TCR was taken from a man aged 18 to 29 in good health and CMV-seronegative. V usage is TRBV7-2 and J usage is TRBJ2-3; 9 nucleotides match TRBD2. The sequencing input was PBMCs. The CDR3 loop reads CASSKTSGRTDTQYF. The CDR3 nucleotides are TGTGCCAGCAGCAAGACTAGCGGTCGCACAGATACGCAGTATTTT.